This T cell receptor beta chain was captured by sequencing in a study of T-cell reconstitution after alpha-beta-depleted transplantation in children. Molecular barcoding with unique molecular identifiers was used for the TCRbeta library. TCRdb passed the PCR reads through MiXCR, listing each CDR3 protein once. Among just under 550,000 distinct CDR3 sequences, approximately 16% were seen once, and the ten largest hold more than 2.5%. V was pared by 5 bases and J by 4 bases, with 7 bases of the junction left unmatched. The length of the CDR3 is 16 residues. The sequences come from PBMCs from the stem cell graft donor, collected from the stem cell graft. This sequence joins TRBV12-3 or TRBV12-4 and TRBJ2-7; 14 bases are a match to TRBD2. The receptor was derived from a human donor who donated a stem cell graft to a child with acute lymphoblastic leukemia. Written as DNA, the CDR3 is TGTGCCAGCAGTGGCCCGACTAGCGGGAGGGTGTACGAGCAGTACTTC. The encoded protein is CASSGPTSGRVYEQYF.